This passage covers 8 T cell receptor beta chains from one sample sequenced in a study of shared clonotypes between healthy human individuals. The data were produced by immunoSEQ multiplex PCR, yet TCRdb's version contains in-frame clones alone and is incomplete. The profile covers about 1.1 million clones, with 60% to 85% appearing a single time and approximately 0.95% taken by the ten largest. Sequenced input: memory CD4+ T cells from PBMCs. The subset is: CD45RA-negative fraction. All receptors come from a young man in good health. Some clones in this sample may be carry-over from other donors' samples.

Comments on this clone: Other DNA sequences of this sample code for an identical CDR3. This chain uses TRBV11-2 with TRBJ2-1; 10 nucleotides line up with TRBD2. CDR1 is SGHAT and CDR2 is FQNNGV in the germline V gene. The CDR3 spans 14 residues. With 5 bases clipped from V and 6 bases from J, the junction kept 4 bases outside the gene matches. The CDR3 DNA follows: TGTGCCAGCAGCCCCCGGACTAGCGGCAATGAGCAGTTCTTC. It encodes CASSPRTSGNEQFF.

This clone appeared a few times. CDR3 protein: CASSGEVAGRYEQFF. Written as DNA, the CDR3 is TGTGCCAGCAGCGGAGAGGTAGCGGGTAGGTATGAGCAGTTCTTC. The chain joins TRBV5-6 to TRBJ2-1; TRBD2 matches at 7 bases. The ends lost 4 bases at V and 8 bases at J; junction bases unmatched: 12. The germline gives CDR1 SGHDT, CDR2 YYEEEE. This CDR3 has 15 amino acids.

Comments on this clone: This may arise from a read error, as a much more abundant clone is one base away. The gene calls are TRBV6-5 and TRBJ1-2, with TRBD1 as a possible D gene (6 bases). V was trimmed by 5 bases and J by 2 bases, leaving 9 bases between them. The germline CDR1 and CDR2 sequences are MNHEY and SVGAGI. This CDR3 contains 13 residues. CDR3 sequence: CASSVDRNYGYTF. CDR3 DNA: TGTGCCAGCAGTGTCGACAGGAACTATGGCTACACCTTC.

The rearrangement links TRBV27 to TRBJ2-2; D is uncertain. CDR1 and CDR2 from the germline V gene are MNHEY and SMNVEV (reference sequence). The V gene lost 2 bases and the J gene lost 3 bases, with 7 bases spanning the gap. The CDR3 is 14 residues long. CDR3 in DNA: TGTGCCAGCAGTTTAGGGCAGCACACCGGGGAGCTGTTTTTT. Translated, it gives CASSLGQHTGELFF.

This chain uses TRBV28 with TRBJ2-3; no reliable D call. Germline V CDR1 and CDR2: MDHEN, SYDVKM. The CDR3 runs 13 residues. The V end lost 2 bases, the J end lost 3 bases, and 6 bases lay between the germline ends. In DNA form, the CDR3 reads TGTGCCAGCAGTTTAGAGGCGACAGATACGCAGTATTTT. Its protein product is CASSLEATDTQYF.

J is TRBJ2-1 and V is TRBV10-3, with 15 nucleotides matching TRBD2. The germline gives CDR1 ENHRY, CDR2 SYGVKD. V dropped 4 bases and J dropped 4; count of bases not matched to a gene: 17. The CDR3 contains 21 residues. CDR3 loop: CAISGGSRTSGRVGGYNEQFF. The CDR3, as DNA: TGTGCCATCAGTGGCGGATCCCGGACTAGCGGGAGGGTTGGGGGTTACAATGAGCAGTTCTTC.

This chain uses TRBV28 with TRBJ2-7; 10 bases line up with TRBD1. The CDR3 totals 14 residues. V dropped 4 bases and J dropped 4; count of bases not matched to a gene: 4. Germline V gives CDR1 MDHEN, CDR2 SYDVKM. DNA for the CDR3: TGTGCCAGCAGTTCGCGGACAGGGGGGTACGAGCAGTACTTC. Encoded protein: CASSSRTGGYEQYF.

The J gene is TRBJ2-1, the V gene TRBV9, with 7 nucleotides matching TRBD1. CDR3 length equals 17 residues. V dropped 4 bases and J dropped 9; count of bases not matched to a gene: 19. CDR1 is SGDLS and CDR2 is YYNGEE in the germline V gene. CDR3 sequence (DNA): TGTGCCAGCAGCACCCGGGACAGAACCCTAACCCCGGGTGAGCAGTTCTTC. This codes for CASSTRDRTLTPGEQFF. The whole variable domain, filled in from reference TRBV9 and TRBJ2-1, reads DSGVTQTPKHLITATGQRVTLRCSPRSGDLSVYWYQQSLDQGLQFLIQYYNGEERAKGNILERFSAQQFPDLHSELNLSSLELGDSALYFCASSTRDRTLTPGEQFFGPGTRLTVL.